This T cell receptor beta chain appears in the sequencing data of a study of early T cells in non-severe SARS-CoV-2 infection. This clonotype was counted only a few times. V dropped 5 bases and J dropped 7 bases, with 24 bases sitting between them. The CDR3 runs 16 residues. Germline V gene lookup returns CDR1 SGHVS and CDR2 FQNEAQ. The library protocol tagged individual cDNA molecules with unique molecular identifiers. MiXCR was run by TCRdb on the 5' RACE reads, yielding one entry per CDR3 protein. The sample gives about 40,000 distinct CDR3 sequences, around 4.5% of which show up once; around 4.5% is in the top ten.

The chain has TRBV7-8 and TRBJ2-7; a possible D gene is TRBD2 (6 bases). The receptor comes from an adult who was a healthcare worker with PCR-confirmed SARS-CoV-2 infection or an uninfected control (not recorded which). Sequencing used whole blood. The DNA for the CDR3 is TGTGCCAGCAGCCTCCCGGGCGGTCGGGAGTCGGGGGAGCAGTACTTC. It yields the protein CASSLPGGRESGEQYF.